The 20 T cell receptor beta chains in this list originate from one sample, sequenced in a study of CD8 T cells in ankylosing spondylitis. Broader study findings: Roughly eight highly homologous variants made up a TCR beta motif that seemed to typify ankylosing spondylitis blood.

TCRdb fed the 5' RACE reads into MiXCR, producing one record per CDR3 protein. Altogether hundreds of thousands of distinct CDR3 sequences are present, about 15% being singletons, with the ten largest covering approximately 1%. These receptors' antigens are unknown. Sequencing was performed on blood, either unsorted or a sorted T cell fraction (not recorded which). The source is a male donor with ankylosing spondylitis.

The DNA for the CDR3 is TGTGCCAGCAGTGCACGGACCGCCGTCGAGGGCTACACCTTC. Residues: CASSARTAVEGYTF. The chain is built from TRBV2 and TRBJ1-2; D is uncertain. The germline V and J ends were trimmed by 4 bases and 8 bases, with 17 bases remaining between them. The CDR3 consists of 14 residues. From germline, CDR1 is SNHLY and CDR2 FYNNEI.

The V call is TRBV21-1, the J call TRBJ1-2. TRBV21-1 is a pseudogene locus. The CDR3 spans 14 residues. CDR3 protein: CATTRGGPGYGYTF. DNA of the CDR3: TGTGCCACCACCCGGGGGGGGCCTGGGTATGGCTACACCTTC.

This clonotype was counted at least ten times. V gene TRBV9 combines with J gene TRBJ2-2; 8 bases agree with TRBD2. The V gene end was trimmed by 2 bases and the J gene end by 1 base; junction bases not matched to a gene: 13. From germline, CDR1 is SGDLS and CDR2 YYNGEE. The CDR3 length is 19 residues. Here the CDR3 reads CASSVRQGGSGENTGELFF. Written as DNA, the CDR3 is TGTGCCAGCAGCGTCCGACAAGGAGGTAGCGGGGAGAACACCGGGGAGCTGTTTTTT.

The chain joins TRBV20-1 to TRBJ2-1; weak D call: TRBD2 (5 bases). Germline-derived CDR1 and CDR2 are DFQATT and SNEGSKA (reference sequence). The CDR3 is 12 residues long. Trimming stripped 7 bases from V and 0 bases from J, with 7 bases between. The CDR3 DNA reads as TGCAGTGGAGGGAGCTCCTACAATGAGCAGTTCTTC. Protein: CSGGSSYNEQFF.

This clonotype was observed a few times. V and J are TRBV20-1 and TRBJ2-7; 9 positions match TRBD1. V was pared by 5 bases and J by 0 bases, with 11 bases of the junction left unmatched. The CDR3 totals 16 residues. Per the germline V gene, CDR1 is DFQATT and CDR2 is SNEGSKA (reference sequence). CDR3 sequence: CSAHTLGQGSSYEQYF. The CDR3 bases are TGCAGTGCTCACACCTTAGGACAGGGGAGCTCCTACGAGCAGTACTTC.

This clonotype was seen a few times. V is TRBV29-1 and J is TRBJ1-3, with TRBD1 identical over 7 bases. This CDR3 comprises 13 residues. The V gene end was trimmed by 6 bases and the J gene end by 1 base; junction bases not matched to a gene: 3. Germline values: CDR1 SQVTM, CDR2 ANQGSEA. The CDR3 is CSVAQGSGNTIYF. In nucleotides, the CDR3 is TGCAGCGTGGCACAGGGGTCTGGAAACACCATATATTTT. Drawing the rest from reference TRBV29-1 and TRBJ1-3, the complete variable domain is SAVISQKPSRDICQRGTSLTIQCQVDSQVTMMFWYRQQPGQSLTLIATANQGSEATYESGFVIDKFPISRPNLTFSTLTVSNMSPEDSSIYLCSVAQGSGNTIYFGEGSWLTVV.

The J gene is TRBJ1-5, the V gene TRBV6-6, with a weak D call TRBD1 (5 bases). This CDR3 is 13 amino acids long. Deletions cut 8 bases from V and 1 base from J, with 9 bases between. Germline V CDR1 and CDR2: MNHNY, SVGAGI (reference sequence). As DNA, the CDR3 is TGTGCCAGCGGACGGGGGAGCAATCAGCCCCAGCATTTT. Its protein is CASGRGSNQPQHF.

This clonotype was seen only a few times. V usage is TRBV6-5 and J usage is TRBJ2-4, with D possibly matching TRBD1 (5 bases). The CDR3 is made up of 15 amino acids. Germline CDR1 reads MNHEY; CDR2 reads SVGAGI. Trimming took off 2 bases at V and 0 bases at J, with 8 bases between the two ends. The CDR3 coding sequence is TGTGCCAGCAGTTACACAGGAAGAGCCAAAAACATTCAGTACTTC. It codes for CASSYTGRAKNIQYF.

The chain has TRBV18 and TRBJ1-5; D is unresolved. This CDR3 contains 13 residues. CDR1 is KGHSH and CDR2 is LQKENI in the germline V gene. V was cut by 4 bases and J by 3 bases, with 7 bases left in between. The CDR3 region is CASSRGDNQPQHF. CDR3 coding DNA: TGTGCCAGCTCACGGGGTGACAATCAGCCCCAGCATTTT.

About this clonotype itself: One junction end disagrees with the germline gene, perhaps due to a read error. The chain uses TRBV6-1 and TRBJ2-3; D is ambiguous. This CDR3 is 11 amino acids long. CDR1 MNHNS and CDR2 SASEGT come from the germline V gene. Written as DNA, the CDR3 is TGTGCCAGCAGCTGGACCCGAACCTATCTTTTT. Translation: CASSWTRTYLF.

The J gene is TRBJ2-1, the V gene TRBV20-1; D gene unclear. V was pared by 1 base and J by 8 bases, with 21 bases between. The germline V gene has CDR1 DFQATT and CDR2 SNEGSKA (reference sequence). The CDR3 is made up of 16 amino acids. As DNA, the CDR3 is TGCAGTGCTAGAGCCCCTGGCCAGCCTCGTGGGGATGAGCAGTTCTTC. This translates into CSARAPGQPRGDEQFF.

The chain links TRBV4-2 to TRBJ2-1; no clear D gene. This CDR3 contains 15 residues. The germline V gene has CDR1 LGHNA and CDR2 YNFKEQ. The V gene lost 0 bases and the J gene lost 2 bases, with 8 bases spanning the gap. For the CDR3, the DNA is TGTGCCAGCAGCCAAGATGACGCGGCCTACAATGAGCAGTTCTTC. Translation: CASSQDDAAYNEQFF.

Regarding this clonotype: The junction differs from germline at one of its ends, possibly a read error. This sequence joins TRBV20-1 and TRBJ1-5, with a possible D match to TRBD1 (6 bases). The CDR3 loop spans 16 amino acids. CDR1 and CDR2 (germline): DFQATT, SNEGSKA (reference sequence). In nucleotides, the CDR3 is TGCTGTGCTCGTTCGGTGGACGGGGGCATCTATCAGCCCCAGCATTTT. Its protein is CCARSVDGGIYQPQHF.

This clonotype turned up a few times. The CDR3 region has the DNA TGTGCCAGCAGCTCGCGGGACAATTTGGATGAAAAACTGTTTTTT. Translated, it gives CASSSRDNLDEKLFF. The V call is TRBV5-8, the J call TRBJ1-4; D is perhaps TRBD1 (6 bases). The CDR3 is 15 residues long. V was pared by 3 bases and J by 6 bases, with 15 bases between. Germline values: CDR1 SGHTS, CDR2 YDEGEE.

This clonotype has only a few counts. This sequence joins TRBV27 and TRBJ2-7; 7 nucleotides line up with TRBD1. The length of the CDR3 is 14 residues. Germline V gene lookup returns CDR1 MNHEY and CDR2 SMNVEV (reference sequence). After removal of 6 bases from V and 3 bases from J, the junction contained 8 bases not matched to a gene. This chain's CDR3 is CASRHQGVGYEQYF. The CDR3, as DNA: TGTGCCAGCAGGCACCAGGGGGTAGGCTACGAGCAGTACTTC.

The V call is TRBV5-1, the J call TRBJ1-1; tentative D call: TRBD1 (6 bases). The CDR3 runs 15 residues. Germline assignment: CDR1 SGHRS and CDR2 YFSETQ. V was shortened by 0 bases and J by 5 bases, with 14 bases between the two germline ends. CDR3 in amino acids: CASSLATTQGTEAFF. As DNA, the CDR3 is TGCGCCAGCAGCTTGGCCACAACCCAGGGGACTGAAGCTTTCTTT. Variable domain in full (rest from reference TRBV5-1 and TRBJ1-1): KAGVTQTPRYLIKTRGQQVTLSCSPISGHRSVSWYQQTPGQGLQFLFEYFSETQRNKGNFPGRFSGRQFSNSRSEMNVSTLELGDSALYLCASSLATTQGTEAFFGQGTRLTVV.

The chain has TRBV6-2 or TRBV6-3 and TRBJ2-5; TRBD1 is a possible D gene (5 bases). Trimming shortened V by 7 bases and J by 3 bases, and 9 bases separated the two germline ends. Germline loops: CDR1 MNHEY, CDR2 SVGEGT. This CDR3 spans 12 amino acids. DNA of the CDR3: TGTGCCAGCATGGGGCAGAAAGAGACCCAGTACTTC. Translated: CASMGQKETQYF.

This clonotype was counted a few times. This chain connects TRBV7-9 to TRBJ1-2, with 10 bases fitting TRBD1. The CDR3 sequence is 14 residues long. Germline lookup yields CDR1 SEHNR and CDR2 FQNEAQ (reference sequence). V lost 1 base, J lost 7 bases, and 3 bases stayed unmatched. The CDR3: CASSLEGQGTGYTF. Here the CDR3 DNA reads TGTGCCAGCAGCTTAGAGGGACAGGGGACTGGCTACACCTTC.

The DNA of the CDR3 is TGCAGTGCTCAAAGGAGGGGTCTTGGAAACACCATATATTTT. Translating it yields CSAQRRGLGNTIYF. This chain joins TRBV20-1 and TRBJ1-3; D is perhaps TRBD1 (5 bases). V was shortened by 5 bases and J by 3 bases, with 14 bases between the two germline ends. The CDR3 contains 14 residues. Germline CDR1 and CDR2: DFQATT and SNEGSKA (reference sequence).

This clonotype was recorded a few times. This chain uses TRBV3-1 with TRBJ1-6; D unclear. The CDR3 loop spans 12 amino acids. CDR1 is LGHDT and CDR2 is YNNKEL in the germline V gene (reference sequence). The V gene lost 3 bases and the J gene lost 13 bases, with 10 bases spanning the gap. Written as DNA, the CDR3 is TGTGCCAGCAGCCAGCTTGGTTCGCCCCTCCACTTT. This sequence encodes CASSQLGSPLHF.